These T cell receptor beta chains were read from a single sample in a study of radiotherapy plus CTLA-4 blockade in lung cancer. The repertoire was sequenced with immunoSEQ multiplex PCR; TCRdb's copy has only in-frame clones and lacks some. The data show about 49,000 clones, approximately 81% seen once. The sample was peripheral blood, taken from a patient treated with radiotherapy plus ipilimumab. The receptors were sampled from a human donor with non-small cell lung cancer whose response to radiotherapy plus ipilimumab could not be evaluated. CDR3s include the opening cysteine and the closing phenylalanine or tryptophan. The D gene is left open where the match is weak. Not every row has a clone size; where given, it reads once, few, many or a size class.

>TRBV29-1|TRBD1|NA|TRBJ1-1
TGCAGCGTCACAGGGGGCTTCAAAAACACTGAAGCTTTCTTT
CSVTGGFKNTEAFF
>TRBV9|TRBD1|NA|TRBJ1-1
TGTGCCAGCAGCGTAACAGGGGGCAATGAAGCTTTCTTT
CASSVTGGNEAFF
>TRBV7-3|NA|NA|TRBJ2-3
TGTGCCAGCAGCCCACGGGGCACAGATACGCAGTATTTT
CASSPRGTDTQYF
>TRBV19|TRBD1|once|TRBJ1-6
TGTGCCAGTAGCGGGACAGGGGGATCTAATTCACCCCTCCACTTT
CASSGTGGSNSPLHF
>TRBV4-1|NA|NA|TRBJ2-7
TGCGCCAGCAGCCAAGATCGCCTCAGCTACGAGCAGTACTTC
CASSQDRLSYEQYF
>TRBV11-2|TRBD2|NA|TRBJ2-7
TGTGCCAGCAGCTCAATAGCGGGAAGGAGGTACTACGAGCAGTACTTC
CASSSIAGRRYYEQYF
>TRBV9|TRBD1|NA|TRBJ2-5
TGTGCCAGCAGCGTAGGGGACAGGGGAGGAGAGACCCAGTACTTC
CASSVGDRGGETQYF
>TRBV4-2|TRBD2|NA|TRBJ2-1
TGTGCCAGCAGCCCGACTAGCGGGGTATACAATGAGCAGTTCTTC
CASSPTSGVYNEQFF
>TRBV7-2|TRBD1|NA|TRBJ1-2
TGTGCCAGCAATCCCCGGGTCTCCGGGACAGGGGGTGATGGCTACACCTTC
CASNPRVSGTGGDGYTF
>TRBV4-3|TRBD1|NA|TRBJ2-7
TGCGCCAGCAGCCAAGAGGGGCAGGGGGCCTACGAGCAGTACTTC
CASSQEGQGAYEQYF
>TRBV28|NA|NA|TRBJ1-4
TGTGCCAGCAGGATCGCAGGTGGGAGCGAAAAACTGTTTTTT
CASRIAGGSEKLFF
>TRBV15|NA|NA|TRBJ2-1
TGTGCCACCAGCGTAGCAAATGAGCAGTTCTTC
CATSVANEQFF
>TRBV30|TRBD1|NA|TRBJ1-1
TGTGCCTGGAGTTCGGACAGGGCCAAGGGAGCTTTCTTT
CAWSSDRAKGAFF
>TRBV28|NA|NA|TRBJ2-1
TGTGCCAGCACGGGAGAATACAATGAGCAGTTCTTC
CASTGEYNEQFF
>TRBV18|NA|NA|TRBJ2-7
TGTGCCAGCTCGCTTACAGCTCCCTACGAGCAGTACTTC
CASSLTAPYEQYF
>TRBV19|TRBD2|NA|TRBJ2-1
TGTGCCAGCTTAGCGGGGGTATACAATGAGCAGTTCTTC
CASLAGVYNEQFF
>TRBV28|TRBD1|NA|TRBJ1-5
TGTGCCAGCAGTTTTCTCGGGACAGGGGGCCATCAGCCCCAGCATTTT
CASSFLGTGGHQPQHF
>TRBV7-2|TRBD2|few|TRBJ2-3
TGTGCCAGCAGCTTCGGACTAGCGGGAGGAGGAGATACGCAGTATTTT
CASSFGLAGGGDTQYF
>TRBV4-3|NA|once|TRBJ2-7
TGCGCCAGCAGCCAAGATCGAGACAGCTCCTACGAGCAGTACTTC
CASSQDRDSSYEQYF
>TRBV7-8|TRBD1|NA|TRBJ2-7
TGTGCCAGCAGCTCGACAGGGGTTACCTACGAGCAGTACTTC
CASSSTGVTYEQYF
>TRBV7-9|TRBD1|NA|TRBJ1-2
TGTGCCAGCAGCTTGGGGACAGAGAACTATGGCTACACCTTC
CASSLGTENYGYTF
>TRBV11-2|NA|few|TRBJ1-3
TGTGCCAGCAGCTTACAGAACACCATATATTTT
CASSLQNTIYF
>TRBV30|TRBD1|few|TRBJ2-5
TGTGCCTGGAGTGTTCAGGGGGCGGAGACCCAGTACTTC
CAWSVQGAETQYF
>TRBV28|TRBD2|NA|TRBJ2-1
TGTGCCAGCAGTTTAGTAGGGACTACGATTTACAATGAGCAGTTCTTC
CASSLVGTTIYNEQFF
>TRBV7-9|TRBD1|NA|TRBJ1-5
TGTGCCAGCAGTCAGGGGGAAGGGCAGCCCCAGCATTTT
CASSQGEGQPQHF
>TRBV11-1|TRBD1|NA|TRBJ1-1
TGTGCCAGCAGTGTTACCGGGACAGGGGTGACTGAAGCTTTCTTT
CASSVTGTGVTEAFF
>TRBV19|NA|NA|TRBJ1-4
TGTGCCAGTAGTAGTCCGGGAGCCCAAGGAGAAAAACTGTTTTTT
CASSSPGAQGEKLFF
>TRBV29-1|NA|NA|TRBJ1-1
TGCAGCGTTGGACCCGACTCCGAAGCTTTCTTT
CSVGPDSEAFF
>TRBV6-6|TRBD1|NA|TRBJ1-1
TGTGCCAGCAGTTACCGTTGGGTCCGGGACAGTGAAGCTTTCTTT
CASSYRWVRDSEAFF
>TRBV11-1|NA|NA|TRBJ1-1
TGTGCCAGCGGTCGAGAGAGATTCATGAACACTGAAGCTTTCTTT
CASGRERFMNTEAFF
>TRBV28|TRBD2|NA|TRBJ2-3
TGTGCCAGCAGTTTATTTTGGGATCCTAGCGGAGCCACAGATACGCAGTATTTT
CASSLFWDPSGATDTQYF
>TRBV28|NA|once|TRBJ2-1
TGTGCCAGCAGCCCTCGCCTCAGGAGGGGCAATGAGCAGTTCTTC
CASSPRLRRGNEQFF
>TRBV1|NA|NA|TRBJ2-2
TGCACCAGCAGCCAAGAAAAGGGACAGATGAACACCGGGGAGCTGTTTTTT
CTSSQEKGQMNTGELFF
>TRBV25-1|TRBD1|NA|TRBJ2-7
TGTGCCAGCAATGGACAGGGTAAAGTCGACGAGCAGTACTTC
CASNGQGKVDEQYF
>TRBV6-6|TRBD1|NA|TRBJ1-6
TGTGCCAGCAGCCACGTCCCGGACAGGGAAGGTTCACCCCTCCACTTT
CASSHVPDREGSPLHF
>TRBV23-1|NA|NA|TRBJ1-5
TGCGCCAGCAGTCCCCGGGAGCCTTTT
CASSPREPF
>TRBV29-1|TRBD1|NA|TRBJ1-1
TGCAGCGCGGCCCAGGGGGGAGGCACTGAAGCTTTCTTT
CSAAQGGGTEAFF
>TRBV27|TRBD1|NA|TRBJ2-1
TGTGCCAGCAGTTCCCCACAGGGGGGCTTAAATGAGCAGTTCTTC
CASSSPQGGLNEQFF
>TRBV11-2|TRBD1|NA|TRBJ1-1
TGTGCCAGCAACGTGGGAAGGGGGCTATTAGGGAACACTGAAGCTTTCTTT
CASNVGRGLLGNTEAFF
>TRBV28|NA|NA|TRBJ1-1
TGTGCCAGCAGTTCGGCTACCGGGGCTGAAGCTTTCTTT
CASSSATGAEAFF
>TRBV15|TRBD1|NA|TRBJ1-5
TGTGCCACCATGGACAGGGTTGGCAATCAGCCCCAGCATTTT
CATMDRVGNQPQHF
>TRBV11-2|TRBD2|NA|TRBJ2-7
TGTGCCAGCAGCTTAGCGACTAGCGGGGCTCTCGAGCAGTACTTC
CASSLATSGALEQYF
>TRBV28|TRBD1|once|TRBJ2-7
TGTGCCACCATGGACAGGGAGTACGAGCAGTACTTC
CATMDREYEQYF
>TRBV5-1|TRBD1|NA|TRBJ1-2
TGCGCCAGCAGCTTGGGGGACAGAAGAATCTATGGCTACACCTTC
CASSLGDRRIYGYTF
>TRBV28|NA|NA|TRBJ1-3
TGTGCCAGCAGTTCCGAACCTAGACCTTCTGGAAACACCATATATTTT
CASSSEPRPSGNTIYF
>TRBV21-1|NA|NA|TRBJ2-7
TGTGCCAGCAGCAAAGTCACCCCGGGACAGTTAACCTACGAGCAGTACTTC
CASSKVTPGQLTYEQYF
>TRBV7-2|NA|NA|TRBJ1-2
TGTGCCAGCGGCGGGAGAACTGGCGATGGCTACACCTTC
CASGGRTGDGYTF
>TRBV27|TRBD1|NA|TRBJ2-7
TGTGCCAGCAGTCAAGCCCGGGACAGGGACCACGAGCAGTACTTC
CASSQARDRDHEQYF
>TRBV19|NA|NA|TRBJ2-2
TGTGCCAGTACCGTTGTCGTCGCGGGGGAGCTGTTTTTT
CASTVVVAGELFF
>TRBV7-9|TRBD1|NA|TRBJ1-3
TGTGCCAGCAGCCAAAACAGACAGGGGGCATCGGGAAACACCATATATTTT
CASSQNRQGASGNTIYF
>TRBV6-5|TRBD1|NA|TRBJ1-2
TGTGCCAGCAGTTACCAGGGACAGATAAACTATGGCTACACCTTC
CASSYQGQINYGYTF
>TRBV6-5|NA|NA|TRBJ2-1
TGTGCCAGCTGCGGCGTCGGGGGCAATGAGCAGTTCTTC
CASCGVGGNEQFF
>TRBV27|TRBD2|NA|TRBJ2-6
TGTGCCAGCACCATGGGAGGGAGAGGGGCCAACGTCCTGACTTTC
CASTMGGRGANVLTF
>TRBV28|NA|NA|TRBJ2-7
TGTGCCAGCGGAGGTGGGGGGAGTGGGTCCTACGAGCAGTACTTC
CASGGGGSGSYEQYF
>TRBV6-1|TRBD2|NA|TRBJ2-7
TGTGCCAGCAGTGAGTCCGGGACTAGGGGAACCTACGAGCAGTACTTC
CASSESGTRGTYEQYF
>TRBV28|TRBD1|NA|TRBJ1-1
TGTGCCAGCCGGGACAGTAACACTGAAGCTTTCTTT
CASRDSNTEAFF
>TRBV5-1|NA|NA|TRBJ2-7
TGCGCCAGCAGCTTCAACGGGAGACTTCCTACGAAGCCGCCCAACGAGCAGTACTTC
CASSFNGRLPTKPPNEQYF
>TRBV29-1|NA|NA|TRBJ1-5
TGCAGCGCCTCTGAGGGTCTTAATCAGCCCCAGCATTTT
CSASEGLNQPQHF
>TRBV29-1|NA|NA|TRBJ2-3
TGCAGCGTTGTAACGGGGAACACAGATACGCAGTATTTT
CSVVTGNTDTQYF
>TRBV27|TRBD1|NA|TRBJ2-7
TGTGCCAGCAGTCTTGGGACAGACTACGAGCAGTACTTC
CASSLGTDYEQYF